This T cell receptor beta chain is drawn from a study of blood T cell repertoires in COVID-19 (dated by TCRdb to the early 2020s). With regard to the full study: Samples covering the acute and convalescent phases of COVID-19 were provided by collaborators in the United States, Italy and Spain. HLA class I and class II types, where available, came from metadata supplied by the sample provider rather than from assay-based typing. Nearly every sample came with metadata listing a de-identified subject ID, COVID-19 status, age in years and sex. Subjects who had been exposed to COVID-19, were actively infected with it, or had recovered from it provided the deeply sampled blood TCRbeta repertoires that made up the dataset. Samples came from the ongoing ImmuneRACE study (first 160 participants) plus 1,254 subjects from 6 global collaborators. The material from the prospective study consisted of cDNA or gDNA derived from T cells, B-cell-depleted T cells, or PBMCs. The repertoires were made available in a free public database intended to serve as a resource for research on the immune response to SARS-CoV-2. Results the study describes overall, beyond this receptor: How much clinical and demographic metadata was included differed by source and by participant, and the metadata was provided uncurated.

Participants in the prospective study were aged about 18 to 95 years, lived in under 30 United States geographic areas, and enrolled through a virtual design. To assign participants to cohorts, the prospective study relied on clinical history that participants themselves reported in a screening survey and a study questionnaire. Mobile phlebotomists in the prospective study collected whole blood, serum and a nasopharyngeal or oropharyngeal swab from every participant. Over an approximately 2-month period, participants in the prospective study had the option of providing additional blood draws and questionnaires. Before DNA extraction, blood samples from the prospective study were shipped at room temperature or frozen. This clone was seen only a few times. No cognate antigen has been identified for it. No base qualities exist here, and no much larger clone lies one base off it. TCRbeta CDR3 regions were amplified from genomic DNA using the immunoSEQ Assay, a bias-controlled multiplex PCR. Per the original workflow: Within the assay, amplification of reference gene primers was used to estimate how many nucleated cells each sample contained. To quantify the absolute abundance of each unique TCRbeta CDR3 rearrangement, sequence reads were collapsed and filtered. For each sample, productive Simpson clonality was calculated as the square root of Simpson's diversity index across productive rearrangements. Entries here come from immuneACCESS through TCRdb and include only in-frame sequences with V and J called. Some clones fail to appear in such tables; in the studies checked, an unresolved V gene covers under half of the shortfall, and the cause of the remainder is unknown. V, J and clone size derive from that table, while D and trimming were established from the DNA sequence. The sample data list 200,000 or so clones, and roughly 87% of these were observed just once. Together, the top ten hold 2% to 2.5% of the sample.

This TCR came from a woman in her thirties or forties with acute COVID-19. Sequencing was carried out using PBMCs or T cells enriched from blood (not recorded which).

DNA sequence: TGTGCCAGCAGCCAAGACAACTACCCGACCAATGAGCAGTTCTTC. It is translated as CASSQDNYPTNEQFF. The sequence links TRBV3-1 (or the pseudogene TRBV3-2) to TRBJ2-1, with an unclear D gene assignment. The germline ends are 12 bases apart after V is trimmed by 0 bases and J by 6 bases. Its CDR3 holds 15 amino acids, cysteine through phenylalanine. The entry retains the CDR3 DNA only, 45 bases that are in frame from base 1. Reading the germline V gene (reference sequence) gives CDR1 LGHDT and CDR2 YNNKEL.